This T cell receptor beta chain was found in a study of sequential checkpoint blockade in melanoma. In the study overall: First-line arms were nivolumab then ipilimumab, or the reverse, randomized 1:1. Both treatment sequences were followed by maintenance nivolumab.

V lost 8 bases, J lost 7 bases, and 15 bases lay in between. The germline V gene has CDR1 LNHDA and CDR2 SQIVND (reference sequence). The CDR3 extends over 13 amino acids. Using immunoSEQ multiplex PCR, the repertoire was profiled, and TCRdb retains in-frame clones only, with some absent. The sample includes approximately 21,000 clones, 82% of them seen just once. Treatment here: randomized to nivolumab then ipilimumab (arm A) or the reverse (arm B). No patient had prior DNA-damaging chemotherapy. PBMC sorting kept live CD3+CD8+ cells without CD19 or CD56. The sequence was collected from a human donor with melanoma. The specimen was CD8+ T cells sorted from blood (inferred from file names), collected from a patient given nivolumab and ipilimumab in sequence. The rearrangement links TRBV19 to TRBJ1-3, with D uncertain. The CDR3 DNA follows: TGTGCCAGTGATGACAAGTACGCGAACACCATATATTTT. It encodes CASDDKYANTIYF.